The 29 T cell receptor beta chains below come from one sample, sequenced in a study of blood T cell repertoires in COVID-19. TCRdb's table, derived via immunoSEQ multiplex PCR, lists solely in-frame clones and lacks some. Of roughly 140,000 clones in the sample, around 84% were seen once. Sequencing used peripheral blood. Receptors originate from a man aged 60-69 years with active or convalescent COVID-19.

V usage is TRBV4-3 and J usage is TRBJ2-3; TRBD2 aligns across 11 bases. The CDR3 sequence is 18 residues long. V was pared by 1 base and J by 0 bases, with 6 bases of the junction left unmatched. Germline CDR1 and CDR2: LGHNA and YSLEER. For the CDR3, the DNA is TGCGCCAGCAGCCAAGGGGTAGCGGGAGGGCCCAGCACAGATACGCAGTATTTT. This translates into CASSQGVAGGPSTDTQYF.

The chain carries TRBV19 and TRBJ1-5, with D tentatively TRBD1 (6 bases). V gave up 6 bases and J gave up 2 bases, with 14 bases separating them. The germline CDR1 and CDR2 sequences are LNHDA and SQIVND (reference sequence). The CDR3 consists of 15 residues. As DNA, the CDR3 is TGTGCCAGTAGCCCACAGGGAGTGGGCAATCAGCCCCAGCATTTT. Its protein is CASSPQGVGNQPQHF.

This chain connects TRBV5-1 to TRBJ2-7, with a weak D call TRBD2 (6 bases). Germline CDR1 reads SGHRS; CDR2 reads YFSETQ. Trimming removed 2 bases at V and 2 bases at J, with 14 bases between. The CDR3 is 15 amino acids. The CDR3 here is CASSLGAGRTYEQYF. Written as DNA, the CDR3 is TGCGCCAGCAGCTTAGGGGCGGGACGGACCTACGAGCAGTACTTC.

To note about this clone: This sample also contains other DNA sequences that code for the same CDR3. The rearrangement joins TRBV6-2 or TRBV6-3 to TRBJ1-2; a weak D match, TRBD1 (5 bases). V was cut by 6 bases and J by 3 bases, with 11 bases left in between. The germline V gene encodes CDR1 MNHEY and CDR2 SVGEGT. CDR3 length: 13 residues. Written as DNA, the CDR3 is TGTGCCAGCAGCCTTCAGGGATACTATGGCTACACCTTC. This translates into CASSLQGYYGYTF.

The CDR3 bases are TGTGCCAGCAGCCTTCAAGGGGGCGGGAATTCACCCCTCCACTTT. Amino acids: CASSLQGGGNSPLHF. V is TRBV14 and J is TRBJ1-6, with TRBD1 matching 7 bases. V dropped 4 bases and J dropped 7; count of bases not matched to a gene: 7. Per the germline V gene, CDR1 is SGHDN and CDR2 is FVKESK. CDR3 length: 15 residues.

The genes are TRBV5-1 and TRBJ2-3; D is unclear. The CDR3 extends over 15 amino acids. The V end was cut by 0 bases, the J end by 0 bases, with 8 bases between. Germline V gives CDR1 SGHRS, CDR2 YFSETQ. As DNA, the CDR3 is TGCGCCAGCAGCTTGGATACAGCTAGCACAGATACGCAGTATTTT. Translated: CASSLDTASTDTQYF. Using reference TRBV5-1 and TRBJ2-3 for the parts outside the CDR3, the full variable domain is KAGVTQTPRYLIKTRGQQVTLSCSPISGHRSVSWYQQTPGQGLQFLFEYFSETQRNKGNFPGRFSGRQFSNSRSEMNVSTLELGDSALYLCASSLDTASTDTQYFGPGTRLTVL.

This rearrangement joins TRBV18 to TRBJ2-3, with 12 bases that match TRBD2. With 3 bases clipped from V and 2 bases from J, the junction kept 3 bases outside the gene matches. The CDR3 loop spans 16 amino acids. Germline CDR1 KGHSH, CDR2 LQKENI. CDR3 sequence: CASSPGLAGHTDTQYF. The CDR3 bases are TGTGCCAGCTCACCTGGACTAGCGGGGCACACAGATACGCAGTATTTT.

The chain couples TRBV30 to TRBJ1-2, with D possibly matching TRBD1 (6 bases). Germline CDR1 reads GTSNPN; CDR2 reads SVGIG (reference sequence). This CDR3 has 14 amino acids. Trimming removed 2 bases at V and 4 bases at J, with 14 bases between. The CDR3 loop reads CAWSLYGQSYGYTF. The CDR3 DNA follows: TGTGCCTGGAGTCTCTACGGACAGTCCTATGGCTACACCTTC.

A few counts support this clone. The chain employs TRBV19 and TRBJ1-1, with D maybe TRBD1 (5 bases). The germline CDR1 and CDR2 sequences are LNHDA and SQIVND (reference sequence). The CDR3 contains 16 residues. The CDR3 DNA sequence: TGTGCAGTCGACGCCAAGCCGGGGGTCATGAACACTGAAGCTTTCTTT. It encodes CAVDAKPGVMNTEAFF.

The gene calls are TRBV28 and TRBJ1-2; a weak D match, TRBD1 (6 bases). This CDR3 is 14 amino acids long. Trimming stripped 6 bases from V and 9 bases from J, with 20 bases between. Germline V gives CDR1 MDHEN, CDR2 SYDVKM. The CDR3 reads CASSPPTGFLSYTF. Here the CDR3 DNA reads TGTGCCAGCAGCCCCCCTACAGGGTTCCTCAGCTACACCTTC.

V usage is TRBV5-6 and J usage is TRBJ1-2, with TRBD1 identical over 12 bases. The V segment lost 5 bases and the J segment 7 bases; nucleotides outside the gene matches: 6. The CDR3 consists of 14 residues. In germline, CDR1 is SGHDT, CDR2 YYEEEE. CDR3: CASRLGQGASGYTF. CDR3 sequence (DNA): TGTGCCAGCAGGCTGGGACAGGGGGCGAGTGGCTACACCTTC. Complete variable domain (other parts from reference TRBV5-6 and TRBJ1-2): DAGVTQSPTHLIKTRGQQVTLRCSPKSGHDTVSWYQQALGQGPQFIFQYYEEEERQRGNFPDRFSGHQFPNYSSELNVNALLLGDSALYLCASRLGQGASGYTFGSGTRLTVV.

V usage is TRBV6-6 and J usage is TRBJ2-3; 14 nucleotides match TRBD2. V lost 6 bases, J lost 6 bases, and 5 bases stayed unmatched. This CDR3 comprises 15 residues. CDR1 MNHNY and CDR2 SVGAGI come from the germline V gene (reference sequence). The CDR3 spells CASSKTSGRGDTQYF. CDR3 nucleotides: TGTGCCAGCAGCAAGACTAGCGGGAGGGGGGATACGCAGTATTTT.

V is TRBV18 and J is TRBJ2-2; no firm D call. Germline V gene sequence: CDR1 KGHSH, CDR2 LQKENI. V lost 0 bases and J 8 bases, leaving 7 bases between the germline ends. The CDR3 has 13 residues. CDR3 residues: CASSPPSDGELFF. The CDR3 DNA is TGTGCCAGCTCACCACCAAGCGATGGGGAGCTGTTTTTT.

This clone was seen a few times. This chain links TRBV15 with TRBJ2-1; 10 positions match TRBD1. Trimming cost V 0 bases and J 9 bases; bases outside gene matches: 11. In germline, CDR1 is LNHNV, CDR2 YYDKDF (reference sequence). This CDR3 has 17 amino acids. The DNA of the CDR3 is TGTGCCACCAGCAGAGATCCGGACAGGGGGATTTACCCTGAGCAGTTCTTC. This sequence encodes CATSRDPDRGIYPEQFF. Full variable domain (outside the CDR3, taken from reference TRBV15 and TRBJ2-1): DAMVIQNPRYQVTQFGKPVTLSCSQTLNHNVMYWYQQKSSQAPKLLFHYYDKDFNNEADTPDNFQSRRPNTSFCFLDIRSPGLGDTAMYLCATSRDPDRGIYPEQFFGPGTRLTVL.

This clone was counted between two and nine times. CDR3 residues: CASSPKTGITDTQYF. CDR3 DNA sequence: TGTGCCAGCTCACCCAAGACAGGGATCACAGATACGCAGTATTTT. The genes are TRBV18 and TRBJ2-3; 7 nucleotides line up with TRBD1. This CDR3 spans 15 amino acids. Germline CDR1 KGHSH, CDR2 LQKENI. V shed 3 bases, J shed 2 bases, and the junction held 5 bases outside the gene matches. Complete variable domain (other parts from reference TRBV18 and TRBJ2-3): NAGVMQNPRHLVRRRGQEARLRCSPMKGHSHVYWYRQLPEEGLKFMVYLQKENIIDESGMPKERFSAEFPKEGPSILRIQQVVRGDSAAYFCASSPKTGITDTQYFGPGTRLTVL.

The chain joins TRBV12-5 to TRBJ2-7; maybe TRBD1 (6 bases). Trimming removed 6 bases from V and 3 bases from J, with 9 bases in between. The CDR3 is 12 residues long. Germline loops: CDR1 LGHNT, CDR2 FRNRAP. In DNA, the CDR3 is TGTGCTAGTGGGTCGGACAGCTACGAGCAGTACTTC. Amino acid sequence: CASGSDSYEQYF.

The V and J genes are TRBV5-1 and TRBJ1-1, with no clear D. This CDR3 is built from 14 residues. V was cut by 0 bases and J by 4 bases, with 10 bases left in between. In germline, CDR1 is SGHRS, CDR2 YFSETQ. The CDR3 protein is CASSLGDGVTEAFF. CDR3 coding DNA: TGCGCCAGCAGCTTGGGTGACGGGGTCACTGAAGCTTTCTTT.

The chain combines TRBV5-1 with TRBJ1-5, with D possibly matching TRBD1 (5 bases). The germline gives CDR1 SGHRS, CDR2 YFSETQ. The CDR3 is 15 residues long. V was clipped by 0 bases and J by 6 bases, with 13 bases between them. DNA of the CDR3: TGCGCCAGCAGCTTGGTGGGGGGTTCGGGTCAGCCCCAGCATTTT. Its translation: CASSLVGGSGQPQHF. The full variable domain, its missing parts supplied by reference TRBV5-1 and TRBJ1-5, is KAGVTQTPRYLIKTRGQQVTLSCSPISGHRSVSWYQQTPGQGLQFLFEYFSETQRNKGNFPGRFSGRQFSNSRSEMNVSTLELGDSALYLCASSLVGGSGQPQHFGDGTRLSIL.

The CDR3: CASSSPARQGSYNEQFF. The CDR3 DNA follows: TGTGCCAGCAGTTCTCCCGCGCGACAGGGGAGTTACAATGAGCAGTTCTTC. This chain joins TRBV27 and TRBJ2-1; 8 bases map to TRBD1. The CDR3 has 17 amino acids. With V trimmed by 4 bases and J by 4 bases, 12 bases remained unmatched. Germline V gives CDR1 MNHEY, CDR2 SMNVEV (reference sequence).

About this clone itself: Other DNA sequences of this sample code for an identical CDR3. The chain has TRBV29-1 and TRBJ1-1; 10 bases align to TRBD1. V trimming: 1 base; J trimming: 8 bases; junction bases outside the gene matches: 1. Germline lookup yields CDR1 SQVTM and CDR2 ANQGSEA. This CDR3 has 12 amino acids. In DNA form, the CDR3 reads TGCAGCGTTGAAGGACAGGGGGCGGAAGCTTTCTTT. Translated, it gives CSVEGQGAEAFF.

This chain connects TRBV6-4 to TRBJ2-1, with 13 bases lining up with TRBD2. Germline trimming cut 7 bases from V and 5 bases from J; bases unmatched to any gene: 11. The CDR3 covers 17 residues. CDR1 and CDR2 from the germline V gene are MRHNA and SNTAGT. The CDR3 reads CASNRWRGTSGNNEQFF. In DNA form, the CDR3 reads TGTGCCAGCAATCGTTGGAGGGGGACTAGCGGGAACAATGAGCAGTTCTTC.

The J gene is TRBJ1-6, the V gene TRBV11-2; the D is unclear. The germline V gene encodes CDR1 SGHAT and CDR2 FQNNGV. This CDR3 has 13 residues. V was pared by 5 bases and J by 9 bases, with 11 bases between. CDR3 sequence (DNA): TGTGCCAGCAGCGGTAGCGGGCTTTCACCCCTCCACTTT. Its translation is CASSGSGLSPLHF.

V usage is TRBV19 and J usage is TRBJ1-4; D is undetermined. Trimming took off 10 bases at V and 0 bases at J, with 12 bases between the two ends. The CDR3 loop spans 14 amino acids. Per the germline V gene, CDR1 is LNHDA and CDR2 is SQIVND (reference sequence). This CDR3 reads CATTQRATNEKLFF. DNA of the CDR3: TGTGCCACCACCCAACGGGCAACTAATGAAAAACTGTTTTTT.

J is TRBJ2-3 and V is TRBV27; tentatively, D is TRBD2 (6 bases). Trimming stripped 2 bases from V and 2 bases from J, with 14 bases between. Germline CDR1 and CDR2: MNHEY and SMNVEV (reference sequence). This CDR3 is 16 amino acids long. CDR3 in DNA: TGTGCCAGCAGTTTAAACTTCCGCGGGGCCACAGATACGCAGTATTTT. Translated: CASSLNFRGATDTQYF.

The chain employs TRBV24-1 and TRBJ2-2; TRBD2 matches 8 bases. The CDR3 consists of 14 residues. From germline, CDR1 is KGHDR and CDR2 SFDVKD. The junction had 0 bases not matched to a gene; V was cut back by 7 bases and J by 0 bases. The CDR3 is CATSGGANTGELFF. The CDR3 DNA is TGTGCCACCAGCGGGGGGGCGAACACCGGGGAGCTGTTTTTT.

The chain recombines TRBV5-1 with TRBJ1-4; perhaps TRBD1 as D (5 bases). The CDR3 contains 16 residues. The V end lost 1 base, the J end lost 2 bases, and 12 bases lay between the germline ends. Germline assignment: CDR1 SGHRS and CDR2 YFSETQ. This chain's CDR3 is CASSLFSGLTNEKLFF. CDR3 nucleotides: TGCGCCAGCAGCTTGTTCTCAGGGTTGACTAATGAAAAACTGTTTTTT. Together with reference TRBV5-1 and TRBJ1-4, the CDR3 gives the full variable domain: KAGVTQTPRYLIKTRGQQVTLSCSPISGHRSVSWYQQTPGQGLQFLFEYFSETQRNKGNFPGRFSGRQFSNSRSEMNVSTLELGDSALYLCASSLFSGLTNEKLFFGSGTQLSVL.

The sample holds a few counts of this clone. This chain uses TRBV28 with TRBJ1-4, with 7 bases aligning to TRBD1. CDR1 is MDHEN and CDR2 is SYDVKM in the germline V gene. The CDR3 runs 15 residues. V trimming: 3 bases; J trimming: 7 bases; junction bases outside the gene matches: 8. Written as DNA, the CDR3 is TGTGCCAGCAGTTTTGACAGGGAACGGGTTGAAAAACTGTTTTTT. Protein sequence: CASSFDRERVEKLFF.

This clone has more than one count but fewer than ten. This chain connects TRBV6-5 to TRBJ1-1; tentatively, D is TRBD1 (6 bases). The CDR3 covers 14 residues. Trimming removed 6 bases at V and 2 bases at J, with 13 bases between. Germline CDR1 and CDR2: MNHEY and SVGAGI. The CDR3 loop is CASRRTALNTEAFF. The DNA for the CDR3 is TGTGCCAGCAGACGGACAGCTCTAAACACTGAAGCTTTCTTT.

The chain has TRBV23-1 and TRBJ1-3; 8 bases agree with TRBD1. TRBV23-1 is labeled an ORF, and its function is uncertain. With V trimmed by 5 bases and J by 4 bases, 4 bases remained unmatched. This CDR3 has 14 amino acids. The CDR3 DNA reads as TGCGCCAGCAGTGAACGGGACAGGGGAAACACCATATATTTT. It specifies CASSERDRGNTIYF.